This section outlines one TCR beta chain sequence together with its context. This clone was detected a few times. Its antigen is still unknown. No quality values exist for individual bases; no much larger clone is one base distant. These data come from a study of blood T cell repertoires in COVID-19 (dated by TCRdb to 2018 to 2020). Turning to the overall study: Collaborator samples came from the United States, Italy and Spain and covered acute and convalescent phases of COVID-19. Deeply sampled blood TCRbeta repertoires from subjects exposed to, actively infected with, or recovered from COVID-19 were included in the dataset. Where HLA class I and class II types were available, the types were taken from metadata supplied by the sample provider, not from assay-based typing. The repertoires were released in a freely available public database meant as a resource for research on the immune response to SARS-CoV-2. Nearly every sample came with metadata listing a de-identified subject ID, COVID-19 status, age in years and sex. The material from the prospective study consisted of cDNA or gDNA derived from T cells, B-cell-depleted T cells, or PBMCs. The samples were drawn from the first 160 participants of the ongoing ImmuneRACE study and from about 1,200 subjects provided by 6 global collaborators. Overall study results and their limits: The amount of clinical and demographic metadata varied by source and participant and was provided uncurated.

A second Seattle source provided samples from volunteer blood donors who had recovered from COVID-19. Whole blood was collected in K2EDTA tubes by collaborating institutions according to the institutions' own protocols. For TCRbeta analysis, collaborator samples were shipped as frozen whole blood, as isolated PBMCs, or as DNA extracted from either sample type. TCRbeta CDR3 regions were amplified from genomic DNA using the immunoSEQ Assay, a bias-controlled multiplex PCR. On the study's bioinformatics: The number of nucleated cells in each sample was estimated by amplification of reference gene primers within the assay. To quantify the absolute abundance of each unique TCRbeta CDR3 rearrangement, sequence reads were collapsed and filtered. For each sample, productive Simpson clonality was calculated as the square root of Simpson's diversity index over productive rearrangements. TCRdb carries this immuneACCESS record with in-frame sequences only. Its versions omit some clonotypes, under half of them owing to an unresolved V gene in the studies checked, with the rest unexplained. That table is the source of V, J and clone size, and D and trimming were worked out from the DNA. Across this sample there are 200,000 to 300,000 clones, with approximately 86% seen only once. The ten largest clones add up to roughly 7.8% of the sample.

Sequencing was done on a sample of peripheral blood. This receptor was obtained from a man aged 55 to 70 who had recovered from COVID-19.

The CDR3 reads CASSDTTSGGRLSTDTQYF. The nucleotide sequence is given as TGTGCCAGCAGTGACACGACTAGCGGGGGGCGACTTAGCACAGATACGCAGTATTTT. The V and J segments used are TRBV2 and TRBJ2-3; 13 junctional bases match TRBD2. Including the terminal cysteine and phenylalanine, the CDR3 comprises 19 residues. Only CDR3 DNA remains: 57 bases, in frame from the first base. Looking up the germline V gene yields CDR1 SNHLY and CDR2 FYNNEI. After removal of 3 bases from V and 0 bases from J, the junction retains 9 bases not matched to a gene.